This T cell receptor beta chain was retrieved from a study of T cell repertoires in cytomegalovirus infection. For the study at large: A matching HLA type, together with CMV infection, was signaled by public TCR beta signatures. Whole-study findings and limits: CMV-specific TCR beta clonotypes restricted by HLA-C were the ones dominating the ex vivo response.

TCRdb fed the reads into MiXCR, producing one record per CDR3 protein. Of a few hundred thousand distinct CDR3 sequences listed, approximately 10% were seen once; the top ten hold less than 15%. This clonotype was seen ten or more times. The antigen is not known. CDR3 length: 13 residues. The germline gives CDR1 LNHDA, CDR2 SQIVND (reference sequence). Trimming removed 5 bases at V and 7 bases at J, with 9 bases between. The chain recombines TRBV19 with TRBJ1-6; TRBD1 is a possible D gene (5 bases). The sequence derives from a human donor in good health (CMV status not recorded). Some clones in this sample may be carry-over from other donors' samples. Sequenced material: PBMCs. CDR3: CASSSRDNSPLHF. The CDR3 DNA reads TGTGCCAGTAGTTCCAGGGACAATTCACCCCTCCACTTT.